These 26 T cell receptor beta chains were all obtained from the same sample, sequenced in a study of shared clonotypes between healthy human individuals. Sequenced by immunoSEQ multiplex PCR; TCRdb stores in-frame clones only, minus some. The sample shows 2 million to 2.5 million clones, roughly 93% of them seen only once. Sequenced input: naive CD4+ T cells from PBMCs. The subset denotes: CD45RA+ positively selected. These receptors all stem from a man aged 18 to 29 in good health. Some clones in this sample may be carry-over from other donors' samples.

The V and J genes are TRBV7-9 and TRBJ2-7; 8 bases are a match to TRBD2. This CDR3 has 14 amino acids. V lost 8 bases, J lost 0 bases, and 6 bases stayed unmatched. Germline V gene lookup returns CDR1 SEHNR and CDR2 FQNEAQ (reference sequence). CDR3 sequence (DNA): TGTGCCAGCCAGGCTAGCGGGCGCTCCTACGAGCAGTACTTC. Translated: CASQASGRSYEQYF.

The chain couples TRBV7-2 to TRBJ2-3, with 7 nucleotides matching TRBD2. The CDR3 contains 15 residues. Germline V gene data show CDR1 as SGHTA and CDR2 as FQGNSA. V trimming: 0 bases; J trimming: 5 bases; junction bases outside the gene matches: 5. CDR3 residues: CASSLAPGGGDTQYF. CDR3 DNA sequence: TGTGCCAGCAGCTTAGCCCCGGGGGGAGGAGATACGCAGTATTTT.

The gene calls are TRBV6-6 and TRBJ1-2, with 8 positions matching TRBD1. Germline V gene lookup returns CDR1 MNHNY and CDR2 SVGAGI (reference sequence). The CDR3 is 14 residues long. V shed 6 bases, J shed 2 bases, and the junction held 5 bases outside the gene matches. Here the CDR3 reads CASREQGENYGYTF. Written as DNA, the CDR3 is TGTGCCAGCAGGGAACAGGGGGAGAACTATGGCTACACCTTC.

The chain combines TRBV25-1 with TRBJ2-7, with 8 bases identical to TRBD2. CDR1 and CDR2 from the germline V gene are MGHDK and SYGVNS. This CDR3 is 13 amino acids long. Trimming removed 11 bases from V and 3 bases from J; junction bases left unmatched: 9. CDR3 sequence: CAAQGLAGYEQYF. CDR3 nucleotide sequence: TGTGCCGCCCAGGGGCTAGCGGGCTACGAGCAGTACTTC.

This chain's CDR3 is CASSYPRGGSNQPQHF. In nucleotides, the CDR3 is TGTGCCAGCAGTTATCCGAGGGGTGGGAGCAATCAGCCCCAGCATTTT. J is TRBJ1-5 and V is TRBV6-6, with a possible D match to TRBD1 (5 bases). CDR1 and CDR2 from the germline V gene are MNHNY and SVGAGI (reference sequence). V was pared by 3 bases and J by 1 base, with 13 bases between. The CDR3 totals 16 residues.

This clone was counted a few times. V gene TRBV2 combines with J gene TRBJ1-5; no clear D gene. The CDR3 is made up of 13 amino acids. V was pared by 5 bases and J by 3 bases, with 8 bases between. Germline V gene lookup returns CDR1 SNHLY and CDR2 FYNNEI. The CDR3 bases are TGTGCCAGCAGTCCGACACTCAATCAGCCCCAGCATTTT. Its protein product is CASSPTLNQPQHF.

In DNA form, the CDR3 reads TGTGCCAGCAGTGAACGGGACAGGGGCTTAAATGAAAAACTGTTTTTT. It is translated as CASSERDRGLNEKLFF. The chain recombines TRBV6-1 with TRBJ1-4, with 10 bases fitting TRBD1. Germline assignment: CDR1 MNHNS and CDR2 SASEGT. The length of the CDR3 is 16 residues. V shed 2 bases, J shed 5 bases, and the junction held 5 bases outside the gene matches.

The genes are TRBV6-5 and TRBJ2-1, with D possibly being TRBD2 (6 bases). The length of the CDR3 is 15 residues. Germline V CDR1 and CDR2: MNHEY, SVGAGI. Trimming cost V 6 bases and J 3 bases, with 15 bases left between them. CDR3 amino acids: CASRRRTNNYNEQFF. CDR3 bases: TGTGCCAGCAGACGCAGGACTAACAACTACAATGAGCAGTTCTTC.

The chain carries TRBV10-3 and TRBJ2-6; D is perhaps TRBD1 (6 bases). This CDR3 comprises 18 residues. In germline, CDR1 is ENHRY, CDR2 SYGVKD. V lost 2 bases to trimming and J lost 1 base, with 15 bases between them. In nucleotides, the CDR3 is TGTGCCATCAGTGAGACCCTAGGGACAAAGTCTGGGGCCAACGTCCTGACTTTC. This codes for CAISETLGTKSGANVLTF.

The chain carries TRBV27 and TRBJ2-4, with D maybe TRBD2 (6 bases). The V gene's germline CDR1 is MNHEY and CDR2 SMNVEV (reference sequence). V was trimmed by 5 bases and J by 2 bases, leaving 19 bases between them. This CDR3 is 17 amino acids long. CDR3 sequence reads: CASSALARSLSKNIQYF. The CDR3 region has the DNA TGTGCCAGCAGTGCACTAGCAAGGAGTTTATCCAAAAACATTCAGTACTTC.

The rearrangement links TRBV7-3 to TRBJ2-1; 7 nucleotides match TRBD1. V lost 5 bases and J lost 7; bases outside the gene matches: 5. CDR3 length: 13 amino acids. Germline loops: CDR1 SGHTA, CDR2 FQGTGA. CDR3 in DNA: TGTGCCAGCAGCAAGACAGGGATTAATGAGCAGTTCTTC. Its translation is CASSKTGINEQFF.

The V gene is TRBV6-1, the J gene TRBJ2-7; D might be TRBD1 (5 bases). The V gene lost 2 bases and the J gene lost 1 base, with 12 bases spanning the gap. Germline CDR1 is MNHNS and CDR2 is SASEGT. This CDR3 is 15 amino acids long. The CDR3 is CASSEQGPGSYEQYF. The CDR3, as DNA: TGTGCCAGCAGTGAACAAGGGCCAGGGTCCTACGAGCAGTACTTC.

V gene TRBV18 combines with J gene TRBJ2-3; D uncertain. V dropped 4 bases and J dropped 0 bases, with 14 bases sitting between them. The CDR3 loop spans 16 amino acids. Germline V gene data show CDR1 as KGHSH and CDR2 as LQKENI. The CDR3 DNA reads TGTGCCAGCTCACAGGGCTTAACCTCTAGCACAGATACGCAGTATTTT. As protein: CASSQGLTSSTDTQYF.

This clone appeared a few times. The rearrangement links TRBV7-2 to TRBJ2-3; no definite D call. The length of the CDR3 is 13 residues. Germline CDR1 is SGHTA and CDR2 is FQGNSA. The ends were cut back, 1 base at V and 4 bases at J, with 6 bases in the middle. Written as DNA, the CDR3 is TGTGCCAGCAGCTTAGTTTGGGCAGATACGCAGTATTTT. This sequence encodes CASSLVWADTQYF.

CDR3 nucleotides: TGTGCCAGCAGGCTGGAGACCAACGAGCAGTACTTC. This codes for CASRLETNEQYF. The chain carries TRBV2 and TRBJ2-7; no definite D call. V was shortened by 6 bases and J by 5 bases, with 11 bases between the two germline ends. The CDR3 contains 12 residues. CDR1 is SNHLY, CDR2 FYNNEI, per germline.

The rearrangement joins TRBV7-3 to TRBJ2-1; the D gene is possibly TRBD1 (7 bases). This CDR3 region has 19 residues. Germline V lookup: CDR1 SGHTA, CDR2 FQGTGA. V lost 4 bases, J lost 6 bases, and 28 bases lay in between. The CDR3 loop reads CASSSTGDPPRLGVNEQFF. Here the CDR3 DNA reads TGTGCCAGCAGCTCCACAGGGGACCCCCCCAGACTAGGGGTCAATGAGCAGTTCTTC.

Of note for this clone: Other DNA sequences from this sample encode an identical CDR3 as well. This chain joins TRBV5-1 and TRBJ2-7, with 10 bases identical to TRBD2. The V gene's germline CDR1 is SGHRS and CDR2 YFSETQ. Losses at the gene ends were 4 bases for V and 1 base for J; bases not matched to a gene: 2. The CDR3 consists of 14 residues. This chain's CDR3 is CASSRTSGSYEQYF. In DNA, the CDR3 is TGCGCCAGCAGCCGGACTAGCGGATCCTACGAGCAGTACTTC.

V gene TRBV5-1 combines with J gene TRBJ2-1; D possibly corresponds to TRBD2 (5 bases). This CDR3 is 20 amino acids long. With 1 base removed from V and 0 bases from J, the gap between germline ends came to 23 bases. Germline V CDR1 and CDR2: SGHRS, YFSETQ. The CDR3 DNA is TGCGCCAGCAGCTTGCCTTCACCTACTCGCGTGGGGAGCTCCTACAATGAGCAGTTCTTC. Translated: CASSLPSPTRVGSSYNEQFF.

The chain employs TRBV5-6 and TRBJ1-4; D gene uncertain. The CDR3 spans 15 residues. Trimming left V 3 bases short and J 12 bases short, with 21 bases between. CDR1 SGHDT and CDR2 YYEEEE come from the germline V gene. CDR3 nucleotide sequence: TGTGCCAGCAGCTCGGTCGGCGGCCCCCGGTGGGAACTGTTTTTT. Residues: CASSSVGGPRWELFF.

The V and J genes are TRBV28 and TRBJ1-1; D remains unclear. The V gene's germline CDR1 is MDHEN and CDR2 SYDVKM. The CDR3 spans 14 residues. The ends were cut back, 5 bases at V and 5 bases at J, with 15 bases in the middle. The CDR3 region is CASSHHQSPTEAFF. CDR3 sequence (DNA): TGTGCCAGCAGTCATCACCAGTCCCCTACTGAAGCTTTCTTT.

The chain employs TRBV7-2 and TRBJ2-5; a weak D match, TRBD2 (6 bases). The V gene's germline CDR1 is SGHTA and CDR2 FQGNSA. The germline V and J ends were trimmed by 4 bases and 4 bases, with 22 bases remaining between them. The length of the CDR3 is 17 residues. In DNA form, the CDR3 reads TGTGCCAGCAGCTCGCGGGCGGGGTTAATCTCCGGAGAGACCCAGTACTTC. Its protein is CASSSRAGLISGETQYF.

CDR3 bases: TGTGCCAGCAGTCAGTCAACAAGCACAGATACGCAGTATTTT. As protein: CASSQSTSTDTQYF. The chain has TRBV2 and TRBJ2-3; no definite D call. The CDR3 spans 14 residues. V was pared by 5 bases and J by 0 bases, with 9 bases between. The germline CDR1 and CDR2 sequences are SNHLY and FYNNEI. The complete variable domain, with remaining parts taken from reference TRBV2 and TRBJ2-3, reads EPEVTQTPSHQVTQMGQEVILRCVPISNHLYFYWYRQILGQKVEFLVSFYNNEISEKSEIFDDQFSVERPDGSNFTLKIRSTKLEDSAMYFCASSQSTSTDTQYFGPGTRLTVL.

This clone was detected only once. J is TRBJ1-1 and V is TRBV28, with D unresolved. V lost 2 bases and J 3 bases, leaving 16 bases between the germline ends. From germline, CDR1 is MDHEN and CDR2 SYDVKM. The CDR3 sequence is 16 residues long. CDR3 bases: TGTGCCAGCAGTTTAAAACCTTTTGGGATCGACACTGAAGCTTTCTTT. Its translation is CASSLKPFGIDTEAFF.

This clone was seen a single time. The chain links TRBV4-3 to TRBJ1-2, with 7 bases fitting TRBD1. Losses at the gene ends were 4 bases for V and 6 bases for J; bases not matched to a gene: 8. The CDR3 sequence is 14 residues long. CDR1 and CDR2 (germline): LGHNA, YSLEER. The CDR3 bases are TGCGCCAGCAGCCGCCAACAGGGGTGGGATGGCTACACCTTC. This encodes CASSRQQGWDGYTF.

This clone has just one count. V gene TRBV18 combines with J gene TRBJ2-5; 8 nucleotides line up with TRBD2. Germline loops: CDR1 KGHSH, CDR2 LQKENI. The CDR3 has 15 amino acids. V lost 6 bases, J lost 1 base, and 7 bases stayed unmatched. The CDR3 region has the DNA TGTGCCAGCTCGCTCCTACTAGCGGTCCAAGAGACCCAGTACTTC. Translating it yields CASSLLLAVQETQYF. The full variable domain, rest sourced from reference TRBV18 and TRBJ2-5, is NAGVMQNPRHLVRRRGQEARLRCSPMKGHSHVYWYRQLPEEGLKFMVYLQKENIIDESGMPKERFSAEFPKEGPSILRIQQVVRGDSAAYFCASSLLLAVQETQYFGPGTRLLVL.

The chain links TRBV5-1 to TRBJ2-5, with 7 bases matching TRBD1. CDR1 and CDR2 (germline): SGHRS, YFSETQ. Trimming at V came to 4 bases and at J to 3 bases, leaving 9 bases not matched to a gene. The CDR3 is made up of 15 amino acids. CDR3 loop: CASSEAGTAEETQYF. In DNA form, the CDR3 reads TGCGCCAGCAGCGAGGCCGGGACAGCCGAAGAGACCCAGTACTTC.